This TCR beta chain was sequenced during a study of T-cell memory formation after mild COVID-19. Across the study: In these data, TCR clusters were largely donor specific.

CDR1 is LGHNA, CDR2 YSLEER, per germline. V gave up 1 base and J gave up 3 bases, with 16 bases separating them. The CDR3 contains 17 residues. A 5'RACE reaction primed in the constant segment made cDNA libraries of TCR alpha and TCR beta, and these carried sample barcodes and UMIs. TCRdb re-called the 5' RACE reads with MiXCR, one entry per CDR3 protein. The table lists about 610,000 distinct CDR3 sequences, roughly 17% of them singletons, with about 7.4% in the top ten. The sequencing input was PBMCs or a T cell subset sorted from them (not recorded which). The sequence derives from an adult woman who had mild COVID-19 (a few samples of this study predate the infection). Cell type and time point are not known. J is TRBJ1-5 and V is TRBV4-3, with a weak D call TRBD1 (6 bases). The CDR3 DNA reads TGCGCCAGCAGCCAAGGAGTGGCCAGGGGAAACAATCAGCCCCAGCATTTT. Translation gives CASSQGVARGNNQPQHF.